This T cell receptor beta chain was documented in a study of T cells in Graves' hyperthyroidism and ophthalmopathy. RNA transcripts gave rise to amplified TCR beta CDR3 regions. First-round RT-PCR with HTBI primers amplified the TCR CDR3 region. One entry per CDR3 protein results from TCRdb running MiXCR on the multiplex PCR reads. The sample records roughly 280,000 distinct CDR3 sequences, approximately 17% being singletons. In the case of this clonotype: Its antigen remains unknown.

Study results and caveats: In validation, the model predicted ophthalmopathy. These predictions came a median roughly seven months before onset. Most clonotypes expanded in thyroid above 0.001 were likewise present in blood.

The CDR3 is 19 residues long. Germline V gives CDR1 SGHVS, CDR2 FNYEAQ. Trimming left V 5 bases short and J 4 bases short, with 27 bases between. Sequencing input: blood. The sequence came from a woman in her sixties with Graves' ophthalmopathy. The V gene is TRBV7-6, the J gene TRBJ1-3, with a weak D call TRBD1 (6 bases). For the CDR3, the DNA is TGTGCCAGCAGCCTCGGGTTGGGGGCGCATGAATCGGTGGGAAACACCATATATTTT. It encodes CASSLGLGAHESVGNTIYF.